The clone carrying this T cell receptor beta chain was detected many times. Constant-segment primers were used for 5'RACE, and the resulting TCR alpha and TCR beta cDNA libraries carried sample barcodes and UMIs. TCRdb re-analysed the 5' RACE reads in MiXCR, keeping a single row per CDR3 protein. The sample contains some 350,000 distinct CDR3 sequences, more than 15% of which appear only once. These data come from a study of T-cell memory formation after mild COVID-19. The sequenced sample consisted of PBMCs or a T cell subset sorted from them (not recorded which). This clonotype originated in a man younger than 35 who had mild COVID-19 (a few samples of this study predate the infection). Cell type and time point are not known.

The CDR3 reads CASSLVGGGTDTQYF. In DNA form, the CDR3 reads TGTGCCAGCAGTTTAGTTGGGGGGGGCACAGATACGCAGTATTTT. The genes are TRBV12-3 or TRBV12-4 and TRBJ2-3; 7 nucleotides match TRBD2. CDR3 length: 15 amino acids. J gave up 1 base and V 1 base, and 2 bases lay outside the gene matches.